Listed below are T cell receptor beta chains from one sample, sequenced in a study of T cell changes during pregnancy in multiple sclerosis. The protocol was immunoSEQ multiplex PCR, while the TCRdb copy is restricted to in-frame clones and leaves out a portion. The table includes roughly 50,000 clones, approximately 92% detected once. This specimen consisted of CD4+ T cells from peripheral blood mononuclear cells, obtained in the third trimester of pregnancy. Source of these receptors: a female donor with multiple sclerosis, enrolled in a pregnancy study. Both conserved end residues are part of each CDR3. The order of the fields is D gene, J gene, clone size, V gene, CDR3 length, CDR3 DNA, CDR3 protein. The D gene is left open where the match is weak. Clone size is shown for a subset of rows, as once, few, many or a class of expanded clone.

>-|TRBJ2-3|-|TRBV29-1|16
TGCAGCGTTGAAGATTGGGCTAATAGGGGGGGAGATACGCAGTATTTT
CSVEDWANRGGDTQYF
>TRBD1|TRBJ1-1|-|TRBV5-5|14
TGTGCCAGCAGGGATGGACAGGGAAGGACTGAAGCTTTCTTT
CASRDGQGRTEAFF
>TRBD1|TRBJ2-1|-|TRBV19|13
TGTGCCAGTAAAGCGACAGGGAGTAATGAGCAGTTCTTC
CASKATGSNEQFF
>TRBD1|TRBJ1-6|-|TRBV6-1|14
TGTGCCAGCAGTCGGACAGGGGGGGACTCGGACCTCCACTTT
CASSRTGGDSDLHF
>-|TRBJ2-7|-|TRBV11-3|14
TGTGCCAGCAGCTTAGACGGCAGAGGGGGCGAGCAGTACTTC
CASSLDGRGGEQYF
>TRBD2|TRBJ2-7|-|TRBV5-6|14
TGTGCCAGCATCTTAGCGGGAGGCGGCTACGAGCAGTACTTC
CASILAGGGYEQYF
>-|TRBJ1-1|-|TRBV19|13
TGTGCCAGTAGTCTCCAGGGGAGCACTGAAGCTTTCTTT
CASSLQGSTEAFF
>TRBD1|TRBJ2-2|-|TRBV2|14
TGTGCCAGTGGACAGGGCGTTTGGGCCGGGGAGCTGTTTTTT
CASGQGVWAGELFF
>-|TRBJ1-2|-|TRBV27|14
TGTGCCAGCAGTTTGTGGGGGGAATCGACTGGCTACACCTTC
CASSLWGESTGYTF
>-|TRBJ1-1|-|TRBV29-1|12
TGCAGCGGGGGCCTACGGAACACTGAAGCTTTCTTT
CSGGLRNTEAFF
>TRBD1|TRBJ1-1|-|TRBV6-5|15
TGTGCCAGCAGAAATACCAGGGGGCGCGGTACTGAAGCTTTCTTT
CASRNTRGRGTEAFF
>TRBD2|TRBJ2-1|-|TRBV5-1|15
TGCGCCAGCAGCTTTACTAGCGGGGCTTACAATGAGCAGTTCTTC
CASSFTSGAYNEQFF
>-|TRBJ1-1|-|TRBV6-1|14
TGTGCCAGCAGTGGACCGGGGAGGGGAACTGAAGCTTTCTTT
CASSGPGRGTEAFF
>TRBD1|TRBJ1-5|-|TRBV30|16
TGTGCCTGGAGTGGCTCGGGACAGGGGTCGAATCAGCCCCAGCATTTT
CAWSGSGQGSNQPQHF
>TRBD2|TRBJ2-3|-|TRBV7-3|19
TGTGCCAGCAGCCTAAAGGGGCTAGCGGGGGGAATTGAGGCGGATACGCAGTATTTT
CASSLKGLAGGIEADTQYF
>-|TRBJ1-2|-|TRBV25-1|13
TGTGCCAGCAGGCCCGACGGAGCTCAGGGCTACACCTTC
CASRPDGAQGYTF
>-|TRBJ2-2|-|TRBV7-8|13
TGTGCCAGCTTACCAATGAGGACCGGGGAGCTGTTTTTT
CASLPMRTGELFF
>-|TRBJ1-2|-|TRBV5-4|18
TGTGCCAGCAGCTTGTGGGCAGTCCAATCGATTCGGTCGGTCGGCTACACCTTC
CASSLWAVQSIRSVGYTF
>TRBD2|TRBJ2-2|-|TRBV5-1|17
TGCGCCAGCAGCTCGAGCCCAGCGGGAGAGGGCACCGGGGAGCTGTTTTTT
CASSSSPAGEGTGELFF
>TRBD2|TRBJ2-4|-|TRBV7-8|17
TGTGCCAGCAGCTTAGGCCCGGGACTAGTAGCCCAAAACATTCAGTACTTC
CASSLGPGLVAQNIQYF
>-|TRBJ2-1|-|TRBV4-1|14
TGCGCCAGCAGCCAAGAGTGGCGGGAAAATGAGCAGTTCTTC
CASSQEWRENEQFF
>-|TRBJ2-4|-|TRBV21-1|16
TGTGCCAGCAGCAGCACTCTACAGGGGGTAGGAAACATTCAGTACTTC
CASSSTLQGVGNIQYF
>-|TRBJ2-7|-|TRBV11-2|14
TGTGCCAGCAGCCCCAGGTCCGGGGCCTACGAGCAGTACTTC
CASSPRSGAYEQYF
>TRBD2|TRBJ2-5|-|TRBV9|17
TGTGCCAGCAGCGTAGGGACTAGCGGGGCTATCCAAGAGACCCAGTACTTC
CASSVGTSGAIQETQYF
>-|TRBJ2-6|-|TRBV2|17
TGTGCCAGCAGTGATACCCAGGGATGGTCTGGGGCCAACGTCCTGACTTTC
CASSDTQGWSGANVLTF
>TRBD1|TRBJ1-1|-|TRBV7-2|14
TGTGCCAGCAGCCGGGACAGGGTGATCCCTGAAGCTTTCTTT
CASSRDRVIPEAFF
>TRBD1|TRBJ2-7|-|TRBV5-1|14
TGCGCCAGCAGCTTGCTTCAGGGGGAGAACGAGCAGTACTTC
CASSLLQGENEQYF
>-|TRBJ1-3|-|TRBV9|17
TGTGCCAGCAGCGTTCTGGCACAGGGTGTGTCTGGAAACACCATATATTTT
CASSVLAQGVSGNTIYF
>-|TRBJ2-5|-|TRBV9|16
TGTGCCAGCAGCGTAGTGGGGCACCCCGGCCAAGAGACCCAGTACTTC
CASSVVGHPGQETQYF
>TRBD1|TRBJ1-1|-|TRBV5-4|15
TGTGCCACCCAGGGGGACGGGACAGCGAACACTGAAGCTTTCTTT
CATQGDGTANTEAFF
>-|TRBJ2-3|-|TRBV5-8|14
TGTGCCAGCAGCTTGGTGAGAGGCACAGATACGCAGTATTTT
CASSLVRGTDTQYF
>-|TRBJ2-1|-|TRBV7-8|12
TGTGCCAGCAGCCGGGGGGCTCATGAGCAGTTCTTC
CASSRGAHEQFF
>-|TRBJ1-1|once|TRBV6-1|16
TGTGCCAGCAGTGAAGACGTTGGGGGCGCGAGGACTGAAGCTTTCTTT
CASSEDVGGARTEAFF
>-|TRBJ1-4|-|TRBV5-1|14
TGCGCCAGCAGCTTTAGTCAGGGGAGCGAAAAACTGTTTTTT
CASSFSQGSEKLFF
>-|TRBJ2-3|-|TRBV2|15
TGTGCCAGCAGTCCAGGACAGTCCAGCACAGATACGCAGTATTTT
CASSPGQSSTDTQYF
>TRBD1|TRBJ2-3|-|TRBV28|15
TGTGCCAGCAGCCCCAGGGGGCGATTCACAGATACGCAGTATTTT
CASSPRGRFTDTQYF
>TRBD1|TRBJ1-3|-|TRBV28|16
TGTGCCAGCAGTGGAGTACAGGGGGGCCCTGGAAACACCATATATTTT
CASSGVQGGPGNTIYF
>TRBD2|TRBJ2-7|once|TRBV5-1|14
TGCGCCAGCAGCTCTACTCTAGCGGGAGGCGAGCAGTACTTC
CASSSTLAGGEQYF
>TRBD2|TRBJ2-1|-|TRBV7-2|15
TGTGCCAGCAGCTTAACCCGGGGGGGCCGAGGTGAGCAGTTCTTC
CASSLTRGGRGEQFF
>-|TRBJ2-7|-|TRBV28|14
TGTGCCAGCAGTTTATCCCCAGTAACCTACGAGCAGTACTTC
CASSLSPVTYEQYF
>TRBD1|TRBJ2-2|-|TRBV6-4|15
TGTGCCAGCAGTCCTAAAGGGACAGCTACCGGGGAGCTGTTTTTT
CASSPKGTATGELFF
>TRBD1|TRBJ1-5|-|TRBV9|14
TGTGCCAGCAGCGCCACAGGGGGCGGTCAGCCCCAGCATTTT
CASSATGGGQPQHF
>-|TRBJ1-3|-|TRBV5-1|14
TGCGCCAGCAGCTTGGGGTTGCGGGGAAACACCATATATTTT
CASSLGLRGNTIYF
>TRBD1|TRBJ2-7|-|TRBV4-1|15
TGCGCCAGCAGCCGAGAGACAGGGTCCCCCTACGAGCAGTACTTC
CASSRETGSPYEQYF
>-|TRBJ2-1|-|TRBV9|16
TGTGCCAGCAGCCCCCGGGAAGGGGGATTAGACAATGAGCAGTTCTTC
CASSPREGGLDNEQFF